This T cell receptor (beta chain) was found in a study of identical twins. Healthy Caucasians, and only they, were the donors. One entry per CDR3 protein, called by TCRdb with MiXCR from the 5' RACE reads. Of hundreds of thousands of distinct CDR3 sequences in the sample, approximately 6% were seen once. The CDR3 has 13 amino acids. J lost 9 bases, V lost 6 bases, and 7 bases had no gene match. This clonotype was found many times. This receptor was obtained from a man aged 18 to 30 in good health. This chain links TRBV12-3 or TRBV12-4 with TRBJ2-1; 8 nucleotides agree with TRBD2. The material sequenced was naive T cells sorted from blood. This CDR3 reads CASSHGRATEQFF. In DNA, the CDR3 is TGTGCCAGCAGCCACGGGAGGGCCACTGAGCAGTTCTTC.